Following are 6 T cell receptor beta chains from one sample sequenced in a study of beta chain features in type 1 diabetes (dated by TCRdb to between 2018 and 2020). Beyond this particular receptor, the publication reports: A moderate but significant shortening of TCRB CDR3 length was observed in type 1 diabetes patients in all four CD4+ subsets.

The antigens of these receptors remain unknown. Preparation of the library involved the immunoSEQ multiplex PCR assay. All of the isolated RNA was reverse transcribed with the High Capacity cDNA Reverse Transcription Kit, so expressed TCRB transcripts were sequenced. Sourced from immuneACCESS, this table was stored by TCRdb with only in-frame sequences that have V and J called. A share of the clones is absent; for the studies checked, an unresolved V gene accounts for under half, and the remainder has no known explanation. The sample contains some 63,000 clones, roughly half of them found a single time. Around 0.7% of the sample belongs to the ten largest clones. Sequencing was performed on central memory CD4+ T cells from blood. The receptors were sampled from a man younger than 45 with type 1 diabetes.

DNA for the CDR3: TGTGCCAGCAGCACCAACCTAGCGGGGGGGCAAGAGACCCAGTACTTC. Translating it yields CASSTNLAGGQETQYF. The chain combines TRBV11-2 with TRBJ2-5; 12 bases line up with TRBD2. The CDR3 has 16 residues. V was clipped by 5 bases and J by 2 bases; unmatched bases: 6. Germline CDR1 and CDR2: SGHAT and FQNNGV.

J is TRBJ2-3 and V is TRBV7-9, with 10 bases matching TRBD2. Germline V gene lookup returns CDR1 SEHNR and CDR2 FQNEAQ (reference sequence). The CDR3 is 16 residues long. V lost 5 bases, J lost 4 bases, and 9 bases stayed unmatched. CDR3 loop: CASSTGTSDVADTQYF. CDR3 DNA sequence: TGTGCCAGCAGCACCGGGACTAGCGATGTTGCAGATACGCAGTATTTT.

J is TRBJ1-1 and V is TRBV5-1, with D possibly TRBD1 on 6 matching bases. The CDR3 is made up of 15 amino acids. Germline-derived CDR1 and CDR2 are SGHRS and YFSETQ. V lost 4 bases to trimming and J lost 0 bases, with 13 bases between them. The CDR3, as DNA: TGCGCCAGCAGCGGGACAACGAATATGAACACTGAAGCTTTCTTT. It encodes CASSGTTNMNTEAFF.

This chain uses TRBV5-1 with TRBJ2-7; TRBD1 matches at 7 bases. This CDR3 has 16 amino acids. CDR1 is SGHRS, CDR2 YFSETQ, per germline. V shed 4 bases, J shed 5 bases, and the junction held 15 bases outside the gene matches. The CDR3 coding sequence is TGCGCCAGCAGCCTCGGTCGAAGACAGGGCATCCACGAGCAGTACTTC. It specifies CASSLGRRQGIHEQYF.

In this sample, this clone turned up a few times. In the same sample, other DNA sequences code for this CDR3. The chain combines TRBV9 with TRBJ2-5; 14 bases are shared with TRBD2. Germline V gene data show CDR1 as SGDLS and CDR2 as YYNGEE. Trimming removed 0 bases from V and 1 base from J; junction bases left unmatched: 2. This CDR3 comprises 17 residues. The CDR3: CASSVGTSGGLQETQYF. CDR3 DNA: TGTGCCAGCAGCGTAGGGACTAGCGGGGGGCTCCAAGAGACCCAGTACTTC.

V usage is TRBV6-5 and J usage is TRBJ1-4, with D perhaps TRBD1 (6 bases). The CDR3 contains 15 residues. Germline CDR1 and CDR2: MNHEY and SVGAGI. V lost 0 bases and J lost 7, with 12 bases in between. The CDR3 sequence: CASSYSGPGVEKLFF. In nucleotides, the CDR3 is TGTGCCAGCAGTTACTCAGGACCAGGGGTTGAAAAACTGTTTTTT.